The sequence of this TCR beta chain was determined in a study of T cell responses to AZD1222 COVID-19 vaccine. Study summary: Some second doses came at about 4 weeks and others at about 12 weeks; these were pooled.

A word on this clone: The antigen is not known.

Data came from immunoSEQ multiplex PCR; TCRdb stores just in-frame clones and leaves some out. Here the sample spans approximately 130,000 clones, 80% to 95% being singletons. The V end lost 7 bases, the J end lost 0 bases, and 13 bases lay between the germline ends. CDR1 is WSHSY and CDR2 is SAAADI in the germline V gene. CDR3 length equals 16 residues. Whole-study findings and limits: Scientists sampled the repertoires only once the peak T cell response had passed.

This TCR was recovered from an adult in good health. The material sequenced was peripheral blood, taken on day 0 of AZD1222 vaccination. This chain uses TRBV10-2 with TRBJ2-6; the D gene could be TRBD1 or TRBD2 (5 bases each). CDR3: CASTWGSSSGANVLTF. In nucleotides, the CDR3 is TGCGCCAGCACCTGGGGGAGCAGCTCTGGGGCCAACGTCCTGACTTTC.